The TCR beta chain under discussion was sequenced for a study of blood T cell repertoires in COVID-19. Assay: immunoSEQ multiplex PCR; the TCRdb copy retains only in-frame clones and omits some. The data hold 400,000 or so clones, with 80% to 90% observed a single time. Study members were between about 18 and 95 years old and lived in some 26 US regions. CDR1 and CDR2 (germline): SGHDT, YYEEEE. J gave up 0 bases and V 3 bases, and 3 bases lay outside the gene matches. There are 16 residues in the CDR3. The receptor was isolated from a young man who had recovered from COVID-19. Sequencing was performed on PBMCs or T cells enriched from blood (not recorded which). The chain uses TRBV5-6 and TRBJ2-6; 7 positions agree with TRBD1. As DNA, the CDR3 is TGTGCCAGCAGCTGGGGACAGCACTCTGGGGCCAACGTCCTGACTTTC. As protein: CASSWGQHSGANVLTF.